This T cell receptor beta chain was captured by sequencing in a study of radiotherapy plus CTLA-4 blockade in lung cancer. On this clone itself: Its specificity is not known.

General study findings and limits: Early shifts in blood T cell clones, with interferon-beta, reportedly predicted response best.

Profiled with immunoSEQ multiplex PCR; TCRdb holds only in-frame clones, not every one. The sample lists tens of thousands of clones, under 90% occurring once. With 5 bases removed from V and 0 bases from J, the gap between germline ends came to 13 bases. Germline V lookup: CDR1 MGHRA, CDR2 YSYEKL. The length of the CDR3 is 15 residues. The TCR sequence derives from a human donor with non-small cell lung cancer who had stable disease on radiotherapy plus ipilimumab. This sample comprised peripheral blood, obtained from a patient treated with radiotherapy plus ipilimumab. The chain employs TRBV4-1 and TRBJ1-1; D possibly corresponds to TRBD1 (6 bases). The CDR3 nucleotides read TGCGCCAGCAGCTTACGGACAGAACTGAACACTGAAGCTTTCTTT. Amino acid sequence: CASSLRTELNTEAFF.